Shown below are 23 T cell receptor beta chains from a single sample sequenced in a study of regulatory T cells. The primer mix had 52 TRBV and 13 TRBJ primers. Only in-frame clones appear in the TCRdb table, and some are missing; sequencing was by immunoSEQ multiplex PCR. Counted here are 21,000 or so clones, approximately 93% occurring once; the ten biggest clones make up 3.5%. The sequenced material came from CD8+ T cells sorted from blood. These receptors came from a child aged 2 to 10 with CD3G deficiency.

The gene calls are TRBV28 and TRBJ2-7; D is possibly TRBD2 (6 bases). Germline V gene data show CDR1 as MDHEN and CDR2 as SYDVKM. This CDR3 region has 13 residues. V dropped 6 bases and J dropped 4 bases, with 13 bases sitting between them. The CDR3 here is CASRERGIYEQYF. CDR3 nucleotide sequence: TGTGCCAGCAGAGAACGGGGGATTTACGAGCAGTACTTC.

This clone was observed a single time. CDR3 coding DNA: TGTGCCAGCAGCTTAGGCCGGGGGATCCACGAGCAGTACTTC. Its translation: CASSLGRGIHEQYF. The chain couples TRBV11-2 to TRBJ2-7, with D maybe TRBD2 (6 bases). The CDR3 loop spans 14 amino acids. CDR1 SGHAT and CDR2 FQNNGV come from the germline V gene. Between the trimmed V and J ends, which lost 1 base and 5 bases, there was a span of 12 bases. Variable domain in full (rest from reference TRBV11-2 and TRBJ2-7): EAGVAQSPRYKIIEKRQSVAFWCNPISGHATLYWYQQILGQGPKLLIQFQNNGVVDDSQLPKDRFSAERLKGVDSTLKIQPAKLEDSAVYLCASSLGRGIHEQYFGPGTRLTVT.

Concerning this clone: Additional DNA sequences in this sample encode the identical CDR3. This chain uses TRBV5-1 with TRBJ1-1, with 8 bases that match TRBD1. The CDR3 sequence is 13 residues long. Per the germline V gene, CDR1 is SGHRS and CDR2 is YFSETQ. The ends lost 4 bases at V and 4 bases at J; junction bases unmatched: 3. The CDR3 nucleotides read TGCGCCAGCAGCCTTGACAGGGGCACTGAAGCTTTCTTT. It codes for CASSLDRGTEAFF. The whole variable domain, filled in from reference TRBV5-1 and TRBJ1-1, reads KAGVTQTPRYLIKTRGQQVTLSCSPISGHRSVSWYQQTPGQGLQFLFEYFSETQRNKGNFPGRFSGRQFSNSRSEMNVSTLELGDSALYLCASSLDRGTEAFFGQGTRLTVV.

The chain links TRBV28 to TRBJ2-1; D possibly corresponds to TRBD2 (5 bases). Germline values: CDR1 MDHEN, CDR2 SYDVKM. Trimming shortened V by 4 bases and J by 1 base, and 11 bases separated the two germline ends. The CDR3 is 15 residues long. The CDR3 loop is CASSSRGSSYNEQFF. In DNA form, the CDR3 reads TGTGCCAGCAGTTCTCGGGGTAGTTCCTACAATGAGCAGTTCTTC.

The V and J genes are TRBV5-1 and TRBJ1-1, with no clear D. The V gene's germline CDR1 is SGHRS and CDR2 YFSETQ. This CDR3 is built from 13 residues. V gave up 0 bases and J gave up 2 bases, with 5 bases separating them. CDR3 residues: CASSLAANTEAFF. The CDR3 bases are TGCGCCAGCAGCTTGGCCGCTAACACTGAAGCTTTCTTT.

The chain employs TRBV7-9 and TRBJ2-2; TRBD2 might be the D (5 bases). Germline V gene data show CDR1 as SEHNR and CDR2 as FQNEAQ (reference sequence). V was clipped by 1 base and J by 14 bases, with 14 bases between them. This CDR3 spans 13 amino acids. This CDR3 reads CASSLGSAASLFF. CDR3 nucleotide sequence: TGTGCCAGCAGCTTAGGTTCGGCGGCTAGCCTGTTTTTT.

This rearrangement joins TRBV28 to TRBJ2-5; a weak D match, TRBD1 (5 bases). The germline V gene encodes CDR1 MDHEN and CDR2 SYDVKM. CDR3 size: 18 residues. V shed 5 bases and J shed 1 base, with 23 bases lying between them. The CDR3 is CASSPHTHDRPGQETQYF. For the CDR3, the DNA is TGTGCCAGCAGTCCGCATACCCACGACAGACCCGGCCAAGAGACCCAGTACTTC.

The chain couples TRBV7-3 to TRBJ2-7; 10 bases fit TRBD1. The germline V gene has CDR1 SGHTA and CDR2 FQGTGA. This CDR3 region has 18 residues. V was pared by 2 bases and J by 5 bases, with 15 bases of the junction left unmatched. The DNA of the CDR3 is TGTGCCAGCAGCTTAGGACAATCCGGGACAGGGGAGAGGCACGAGCAGTACTTC. Amino acids: CASSLGQSGTGERHEQYF. Based on the CDR3 plus reference TRBV7-3 and TRBJ2-7, the full variable domain is GAGVSQTPSNKVTEKGKYVELRCDPISGHTALYWYRQSLGQGPEFLIYFQGTGAADDSGLPNDRFFAVRPEGSVSTLKIQRTERGDSAVYLCASSLGQSGTGERHEQYFGPGTRLTVT.

As DNA, the CDR3 is TGCAGCGTGGGCTTCGCGGATAGTCTAACTTTCTACGAGCAGTACTTC. Translation: CSVGFADSLTFYEQYF. This chain links TRBV29-1 with TRBJ2-7; D gene unclear. In germline, CDR1 is SQVTM, CDR2 ANQGSEA. The CDR3 length is 16 residues. Trimming removed 6 bases from V and 3 bases from J, with 24 bases in between.

The chain has TRBV28 and TRBJ2-7, with D perhaps matching TRBD1 or TRBD2 (5 bases each). Germline loops: CDR1 MDHEN, CDR2 SYDVKM. The CDR3 extends over 12 amino acids. The germline V and J ends were trimmed by 9 bases and 4 bases, with 13 bases remaining between them. CDR3 nucleotides: TGTGCCAGTAGCCGGGACCATTACGAGCAGTACTTC. Protein sequence: CASSRDHYEQYF.

This chain connects TRBV6-1 to TRBJ2-7; the match to TRBD2 covers 8 bases. This CDR3 is built from 16 residues. Trimming took 0 bases from V and 3 from J; bases not matched to a gene: 7. Per germline, CDR1 MNHNS and CDR2 SASEGT. The CDR3 coding sequence is TGTGCCAGCAGTGAAGCGCGGTGGCGGGAGGTCTACGAGCAGTACTTC. It specifies CASSEARWREVYEQYF.

The chain combines TRBV6-1 with TRBJ2-3; D remains unclear. Trimming left V 2 bases short and J 4 bases short, with 4 bases between. Germline V CDR1 and CDR2: MNHNS, SASEGT. The CDR3 sequence is 12 residues long. The CDR3 sequence is CASSEFADTQYF. The CDR3 nucleotides read TGTGCCAGCAGTGAATTCGCAGATACGCAGTATTTT.

On this clone: Compared with germline, one end of the junction differs, possibly owing to a read error. This chain connects TRBV6-1 to TRBJ2-7; 8 nucleotides line up with TRBD1. The germline gives CDR1 MNHNS, CDR2 SASEGT. CDR3 length: 15 amino acids. The CDR3 reads CAGSEYPGQGREQYF. The CDR3 DNA sequence: TGTGCCGGCAGTGAATACCCAGGACAGGGCCGCGAGCAGTACTTC.

In DNA form, the CDR3 reads TGTGCCAGCAGCTCGACTAGCGGGTTGACAGATACGCAGTATTTT. It yields the protein CASSSTSGLTDTQYF. The chain uses TRBV7-8 and TRBJ2-3, with 10 bases lining up with TRBD2. Trimming removed 4 bases from V and 3 bases from J; junction bases left unmatched: 4. CDR3 length: 15 amino acids. Per the germline V gene, CDR1 is SGHVS and CDR2 is FQNEAQ. The whole variable domain, filled in from reference TRBV7-8 and TRBJ2-3, reads GAGVSQSPRYKVAKRGQDVALRCDPISGHVSLFWYQQALGQGPEFLTYFQNEAQLDKSGLPSDRFFAERPEGSVSTLKIQRTQQEDSAVYLCASSSTSGLTDTQYFGPGTRLTVL.

The chain uses TRBV6-1 and TRBJ2-7; 9 bases line up with TRBD2. CDR3 size: 15 residues. Per the germline V gene, CDR1 is MNHNS and CDR2 is SASEGT. V shed 2 bases and J 6 bases; nucleotides not matched to a gene: 8. CDR3 protein: CASSEIAGGLSEQYF. The CDR3 DNA is TGTGCCAGCAGTGAAATTGCGGGAGGGCTGTCCGAGCAGTACTTC.

The J gene is TRBJ2-7, the V gene TRBV7-9; tentatively, D is TRBD1 or TRBD2 (6 bases each). Germline assignment: CDR1 SEHNR and CDR2 FQNEAQ (reference sequence). V was cut by 3 bases and J by 7 bases, with 13 bases left in between. This CDR3 has 13 residues. The CDR3 reads CASSLGQGGEQYF. The CDR3 nucleotides are TGTGCCAGCAGCTTGGGACAAGGGGGGGAGCAGTACTTC. The full variable domain, completed using reference TRBV7-9 and TRBJ2-7, is DTGVSQNPRHKITKRGQNVTFRCDPISEHNRLYWYRQTLGQGPEFLTYFQNEAQLEKSRLLSDRFSAERPKGSFSTLEIQRTEQGDSAMYLCASSLGQGGEQYFGPGTRLTVT.

The chain joins TRBV5-1 to TRBJ2-5; the D is unclear. This CDR3 is 14 amino acids long. Germline V gene sequence: CDR1 SGHRS, CDR2 YFSETQ. Trimming stripped 0 bases from V and 3 bases from J, with 9 bases between. CDR3 nucleotides: TGCGCCAGCAGCTTGGTGGACGCCGAAGAGACCCAGTACTTC. Translated, it gives CASSLVDAEETQYF.

The chain joins TRBV28 to TRBJ2-1; 8 bases are a match to TRBD2. The junction had 9 bases not matched to a gene; V was cut back by 3 bases and J by 8 bases. The CDR3 sequence is 15 residues long. Germline values: CDR1 MDHEN, CDR2 SYDVKM. The CDR3: CASSLLLAGSHEQFF. The DNA for the CDR3 is TGTGCCAGCAGTTTGTTGCTAGCGGGTAGTCATGAGCAGTTCTTC.

The V and J genes are TRBV28 and TRBJ2-7; 7 bases map to TRBD1. V lost 4 bases to trimming and J lost 0 bases; unmatched junction nucleotides: 0. Germline-derived CDR1 and CDR2 are MDHEN and SYDVKM. The CDR3 runs 13 residues. The CDR3 DNA sequence: TGTGCCAGCAGTTGGGACAGCTCCTACGAGCAGTACTTC. Translated, it gives CASSWDSSYEQYF.

This sequence joins TRBV6-1 and TRBJ2-7; D not resolved. The germline gives CDR1 MNHNS, CDR2 SASEGT. V was cut by 0 bases and J by 0 bases, with 9 bases left in between. There are 15 residues in the CDR3. CDR3 residues: CASSEAHGFSYEQYF. The CDR3 nucleotides are TGTGCCAGCAGTGAAGCGCACGGTTTCTCCTACGAGCAGTACTTC.

This chain links TRBV28 with TRBJ2-7, with unresolved D. Germline CDR1 reads MDHEN; CDR2 reads SYDVKM. V lost 5 bases to trimming and J lost 5 bases, with 13 bases between them. This CDR3 comprises 13 residues. CDR3 DNA sequence: TGTGCCAGCAGTGGAGTGAGCAGTCACGAGCAGTACTTC. Residues: CASSGVSSHEQYF.

In the case of this clone: Different DNA sequences within this sample yield the same CDR3. The rearrangement uses TRBV5-1 and TRBJ2-7, with a tentative D call TRBD2 (6 bases). Per the germline V gene, CDR1 is SGHRS and CDR2 is YFSETQ. Trimming cost V 3 bases and J 6 bases, with 13 bases left between them. CDR3 length: 13 residues. Here the CDR3 DNA reads TGCGCCAGCAGCTCGGAAGGGAGGTCCGAGCAGTACTTC. Residues: CASSSEGRSEQYF.

The chain uses TRBV27 and TRBJ2-7; a weak D match, TRBD1 (6 bases). Between the trimmed V and J ends, which lost 2 bases and 6 bases, there was a span of 14 bases. Germline CDR1 is MNHEY and CDR2 is SMNVEV (reference sequence). The CDR3 contains 14 residues. CDR3 sequence (DNA): TGTGCCAGCAGTTTAACTCCAGGGGCCGTCGAGCAGTACTTC. It codes for CASSLTPGAVEQYF.